The text below deals with one T cell receptor beta chain. Its binding antigen is unknown. Per-nucleotide qualities are absent, and no much larger clonotype sits a single base away. This specimen comes from a study of shared clonotypes between healthy human individuals (dated by TCRdb to 2019 to 2021). In terms of the full investigation: The cohort included a few men and a couple of women between 18 and 49 years of age. To estimate repertoire size and how much clonotypes are shared between individuals, the study performed deep sequencing of blood TCR repertoires from a few healthy adults. Between about 0.8 and 9 billion PBMCs per donor were obtained by leukapheresis. To increase sequencing depth and limit assay-specific biases, different laboratories used diverse techniques to prepare libraries and sequence TCR repertoires. For each donor, CD4 naive and CD4 memory were each given three plates, CD8 naive was given two plates, and CD8 memory was given one plate.

Using the deep immunoSEQ assay, TCR CDR3 regions were amplified from genomic DNA by multiplex PCR. For each cell subset, the extracted genomic DNA was distributed evenly across all wells of several immunoSEQ 96-well plates, and each plate served as one replicate. For sorted subsets, each replicate PCR was loaded with 200 ng genomic DNA, equivalent to approximately 27,000 T cell genomes. Purified libraries were measured with a Qubit 3.0 fluorometer, size-checked on a Bioanalyzer 2100, and measured again with the KAPA Library Quantification kit. Every immunoSEQ 96-well plate was sequenced on a dedicated single-read 150-cycle Illumina NextSeq 550 flow cell. The authors processed their data as follows. Because the immunoSEQ output held only junctional sequences and lacked quality scores, the filtering could not match the filtering applied to full-length reads. To assign V/J genes and CDR3, sequences were annotated using PyIR, a Python wrapper for IgBLAST v1.9, with IMGT germline references. Reads were removed for weak V/J assignments (E-value above 1e-6), missing CDR3, stop codons, out-of-frame junctions, or ambiguous translated residues. V3J clonotypes were defined as sequences sharing an identical inferred V gene, J gene, and CDR3 amino acid sequence. Percentage overlap between repertoires was calculated by dividing the number of shared unique clonotypes by the size of the smaller repertoire. RTK rarefaction, the Chao1 estimator, and Recon v2.1 estimates of unobserved clonotypes were used to assess repertoire richness. Generation probabilities for all TCRbeta clonotypes obtained by the gDNA method from a handful of donors were computed using OLGA. TCRdb stores this immuneACCESS table with in-frame sequences only. Part of the clones is absent; in the studies checked, under half of the shortfall reflects unresolved V genes, and no reason is known for the rest. V and J calls and clone size are copied from that table; D and trimming were computed from the DNA. Across this sample there are around 750,000 clones, with over 65% seen only once. The ten largest clones represent over 1.5% of the sample.

Healthy HIV-negative adults with no recently reported acute infections or vaccinations were included as donors. Every donor was a Caucasian adult living in Nashville, Tennessee, USA. Magnetic negative selection was used to enrich CD4+ T cells, after which naive cells were positively selected on CD45RA and the negative fraction became the memory subset. Blood was obtained by leukapheresis, after which PBMCs were separated by Ficoll-Histopaque density gradient centrifugation and cryopreserved in liquid nitrogen vapor phase. Purity and quantity of every magnetically sorted T cell population were checked by analytical flow cytometry. From each sorted fraction, genomic DNA was isolated and quantified by UV absorbance on a Nanodrop 2000c. On the study overall, not on this receptor specifically: The genetic and exposure-history diversity represented was limited by the small number of donors. Compared with non-shared clonotypes, the clonotypes found in all four sorted-subset donors had higher generation probabilities. Rarefaction of sorted-subset datasets indicated incomplete sequencing despite the large sequencing depth. About 5% of naive CD4, 3.5% of naive CD8, approximately 2% of memory CD4, and 0.4% of memory CD8 clonotypes were shared across a few donors. Naive subsets generally had larger estimated clonotype richness than memory subsets. Sampling was limited to blood, and TCR repertoires in tissue likely differ from TCR repertoires in blood. Pairwise subsampling led to the expectation that sequencing depth would affect the degree of clonotype sharing among donors.

The sequencing sample was made of memory CD4+ T cells sorted from blood. The cell subset or site label for this specimen denotes: CD45RA-negative fraction. This TCR was recovered from a woman aged 25 to 39 in good health.

The CDR3 here reads CASSSFAGGRYEQYF. The DNA sequence is as follows: TGTGCCAGCAGTTCGTTCGCAGGGGGCCGCTACGAGCAGTACTTC. The chain is assembled from TRBV28 and TRBJ2-7, with 8 bases in between that match TRBD1. Taken from cysteine to phenylalanine, the CDR3 has 15 residues. Just the 45-base CDR3 DNA is kept, in frame starting at base 1. For CDR1 and CDR2, the germline V gene lists MDHEN and SYDVKM. Trimming leaves V shorter by 4 bases and J shorter by 3 bases, with the junction holding 8 bases beyond the gene matches.